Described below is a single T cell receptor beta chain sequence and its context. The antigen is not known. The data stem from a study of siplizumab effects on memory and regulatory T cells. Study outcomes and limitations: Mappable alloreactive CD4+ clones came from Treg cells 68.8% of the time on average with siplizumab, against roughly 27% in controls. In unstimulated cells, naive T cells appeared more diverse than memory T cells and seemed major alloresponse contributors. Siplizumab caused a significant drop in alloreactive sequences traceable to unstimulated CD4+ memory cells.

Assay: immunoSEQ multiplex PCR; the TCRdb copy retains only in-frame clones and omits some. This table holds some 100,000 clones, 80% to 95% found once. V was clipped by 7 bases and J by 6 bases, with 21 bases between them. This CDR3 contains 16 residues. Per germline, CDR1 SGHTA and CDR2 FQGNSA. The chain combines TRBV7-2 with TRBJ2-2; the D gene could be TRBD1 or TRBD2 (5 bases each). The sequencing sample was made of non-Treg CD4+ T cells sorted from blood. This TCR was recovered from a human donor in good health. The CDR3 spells CASTLGVTGSSGELFF. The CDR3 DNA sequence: TGTGCCAGCACCCTGGGGGTTACCGGGTCGTCCGGGGAGCTGTTTTTT.